This T cell receptor (beta chain) was found in a study of CD4 T cells in relation to SARS-CoV-2 and coronaviruses. Method: immunoSEQ multiplex PCR; TCRdb's copy keeps in-frame clones and lacks some. The sample records approximately 40,000 clones, 77% being singletons. The CDR3 runs 16 residues. CDR1 and CDR2 (germline): KGHSH, LQKENI. V lost 2 bases and J lost 6, with 17 bases in between. Points on this clone: The target antigen is unknown.

The sample comprised memory CD4+ T cells from PBMCs, cultured in vitro. The chain recombines TRBV18 with TRBJ1-5; possible D gene TRBD1, 6 bases. The clonotype originates from an adult with COVID-19. The CDR3 DNA reads TGTGCCAGCTCACCATTCATGTCAGGGGACGGTCAGCCCCAGCATTTT. It translates to CASSPFMSGDGQPQHF.